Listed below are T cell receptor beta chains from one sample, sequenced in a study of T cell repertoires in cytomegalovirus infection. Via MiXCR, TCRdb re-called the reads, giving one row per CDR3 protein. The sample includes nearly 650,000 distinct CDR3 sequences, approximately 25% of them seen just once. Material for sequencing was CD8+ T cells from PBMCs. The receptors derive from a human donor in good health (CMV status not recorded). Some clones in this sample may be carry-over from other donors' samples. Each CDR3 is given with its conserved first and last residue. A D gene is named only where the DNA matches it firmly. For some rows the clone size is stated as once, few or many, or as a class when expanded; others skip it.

CDR3: CATGQGDYNEQFF; DNA: TGTGCCACGGGACAGGGGGACTACAATGAGCAGTTCTTC; J: TRBJ2-1; size: -; D: TRBD1; V: TRBV19
CDR3: CASSLDTGYNEQFF; DNA: TGTGCCAGCAGCTTAGATACGGGCTACAATGAGCAGTTCTTC; J: TRBJ2-1; size: many; D: -; V: TRBV7-2
CDR3: CSARDQRQGPNSGANVLTF; DNA: TGCAGTGCTAGAGATCAGCGACAGGGGCCGAACTCTGGGGCCAACGTCCTGACTTTC; J: TRBJ2-6; size: -; D: TRBD1; V: TRBV20-1
CDR3: CASSYSLEGSHTGELFF; DNA: TGTGCCAGCAGTTATAGCTTAGAGGGCAGTCACACCGGGGAGCTGTTTTTT; J: TRBJ2-2; size: once; D: -; V: TRBV6-6
CDR3: CSARDSGGYGYTF; DNA: TGCAGTGCTAGAGATTCGGGAGGGTACGGCTACACCTTC; J: TRBJ1-2; size: few; D: -; V: TRBV20-1
CDR3: CASSPTSLQGYTF; DNA: TGTGCCAGCAGCCCGACCTCATTGCAGGGCTACACCTTC; J: TRBJ1-2; size: few; D: -; V: TRBV7-9
CDR3: CAGQGGSNNEQFF; DNA: TGTGCCGGCCAGGGCGGTTCTAACAATGAGCAGTTCTTC; J: TRBJ2-1; size: few; D: -; V: TRBV7-9
CDR3: CASSLTVSNQPQHF; DNA: TGTGCCAGCAGTCTTACAGTTAGCAATCAGCCCCAGCATTTT; J: TRBJ1-5; size: many; D: -; V: TRBV12-3/TRBV12-4
CDR3: CASNGGGPDEQFF; DNA: TGCGCCAGCAACGGAGGGGGGCCAGATGAGCAGTTCTTC; J: TRBJ2-1; size: few; D: -; V: TRBV5-1
CDR3: CVSSMPDSYEQYF; DNA: TGTGTCAGCAGTATGCCGGACAGCTACGAGCAGTACTTC; J: TRBJ2-7; size: -; D: -; V: TRBV6-6
CDR3: CASSLEWGLTFTGELFF; DNA: TGTGCCAGCAGCTTAGAATGGGGGCTTACCTTCACCGGGGAGCTGTTTTTT; J: TRBJ2-2; size: -; D: -; V: TRBV7-9
CDR3: CASSQGTGANGYTF; DNA: TGCGCCAGCAGCCAAGGGACAGGGGCGAATGGCTACACCTTC; J: TRBJ1-2; size: few; D: TRBD1; V: TRBV4-1
CDR3: CARKTTGFQETQYF; DNA: TGTGCCAGGAAAACGACCGGCTTCCAAGAGACCCAGTACTTC; J: TRBJ2-5; size: -; D: -; V: TRBV12-3/TRBV12-4
CDR3: CSVEATSGELFF; DNA: TGCAGCGTTGAAGCCACCTCTGGGGAGCTGTTTTTT; J: TRBJ2-2; size: many; D: -; V: TRBV29-1
CDR3: CAASGSGTDTQYF; DNA: TGTGCCGCCAGCGGGTCTGGCACAGATACGCAGTATTTT; J: TRBJ2-3; size: few; D: -; V: TRBV10-3
CDR3: CASSLDRATEAFF; DNA: TGTGCCAGCAGCTTGGACAGGGCAACTGAAGCTTTCTTT; J: TRBJ1-1; size: many; D: TRBD1; V: TRBV7-6
CDR3: CASSEGGTGRETQYF; DNA: TGTGCCAGCAGCGAGGGCGGGACAGGGAGAGAGACCCAGTACTTC; J: TRBJ2-5; size: many; D: TRBD1; V: TRBV9
CDR3: CASSLGLYQETQYF; DNA: TGTGCCAGCAGTTTAGGACTCTACCAAGAGACCCAGTACTTC; J: TRBJ2-5; size: many; D: -; V: TRBV12-3/TRBV12-4
CDR3: CASSDSRTGANVLTF; DNA: TGTGCCAGCAGTGACTCCCGCACTGGGGCCAACGTCCTGACTTTC; J: TRBJ2-6; size: many; D: -; V: TRBV6-4
CDR3: CSARPLGGVEQYF; DNA: TGCAGTGCTAGGCCATTAGGCGGGGTCGAGCAGTACTTC; J: TRBJ2-7; size: few; D: -; V: TRBV20-1
CDR3: CSARPSRTSTDTQYF; DNA: TGCAGTGCTCGCCCATCCCGGACTAGCACAGATACGCAGTATTTT; J: TRBJ2-3; size: -; D: -; V: TRBV20-1
CDR3: CASSMGRTELFF; DNA: TGTGCCAGTTCGATGGGCCGGACGGAGCTGTTTTTT; J: TRBJ2-2; size: -; D: -; V: TRBV6-2/TRBV6-3
CDR3: CAILRETQYF; DNA: TGTGCCATCCTGCGGGAGACCCAGTACTTC; J: TRBJ2-5; size: few; D: -; V: TRBV2
CDR3: CASSLGGGWANTEAFF; DNA: TGTGCCAGCAGCTTAGGCGGGGGCTGGGCGAACACTGAAGCTTTCTTT; J: TRBJ1-1; size: many; D: -; V: TRBV7-2
CDR3: CASRTERKLFF; DNA: TGTGCCAGTAGAACAGAGCGAAAACTGTTTTTT; J: TRBJ1-4; size: few; D: -; V: TRBV19
CDR3: CASTPPGQGNYEQFF; DNA: TGTGCCAGCACCCCCCCGGGACAGGGGAATTATGAGCAGTTCTTC; J: TRBJ2-1; size: many; D: TRBD1; V: TRBV12-3/TRBV12-4
CDR3: CSVARENGPQHF; DNA: TGCAGCGTTGCTCGAGAAAATGGGCCCCAGCATTTT; J: TRBJ1-5; size: -; D: -; V: TRBV29-1
CDR3: CSVDEDSTDTQYF; DNA: TGCAGCGTTGATGAGGATAGCACAGATACGCAGTATTTT; J: TRBJ2-3; size: -; D: -; V: TRBV29-1
CDR3: CASSDGQWLPLAFF; DNA: TGTGCCAGCAGTGACGGACAGTGGTTACCTCTAGCTTTCTTT; J: TRBJ1-1; size: -; D: -; V: TRBV25-1
CDR3: CASSARDRGPTNEKLFF; DNA: TGTGCCAGCAGCGCCCGGGACAGGGGGCCAACTAATGAAAAACTGTTTTTT; J: TRBJ1-4; size: -; D: TRBD1; V: TRBV7-2
CDR3: CASSQDLMAVTEAFF; DNA: TGTGCCAGCAGCCAAGATCTAATGGCGGTCACTGAAGCTTTCTTT; J: TRBJ1-1; size: -; D: -; V: TRBV14
CDR3: CANMGRTGVGASVLTF; DNA: TGTGCCAATATGGGGAGGACAGGGGTCGGGGCCAGCGTCCTGACTTTC; J: TRBJ2-6; size: -; D: TRBD1; V: TRBV2
CDR3: CASSLGRGLNQPQHF; DNA: TGTGCCAGCAGCCTCGGGAGGGGGCTCAATCAGCCCCAGCATTTT; J: TRBJ1-5; size: few; D: TRBD1; V: TRBV13
CDR3: CASSFSTGGYGYTF; DNA: TGTGCCAGCAGTTTCAGTACAGGGGGCTATGGCTACACCTTC; J: TRBJ1-2; size: -; D: TRBD1; V: TRBV27
CDR3: CASSPFLQGHNEQFF; DNA: TGTGCCAGCAGTCCCTTTTTGCAGGGACACAATGAGCAGTTCTTC; J: TRBJ2-1; size: many; D: -; V: TRBV6-2/TRBV6-3
CDR3: CASSSWRVTGAAKNIQYF; DNA: TGTGCCAGCAGTTCCTGGAGAGTAACCGGGGCAGCCAAAAACATTCAGTACTTC; J: TRBJ2-4; size: few; D: -; V: TRBV28